Here is one T cell receptor (beta chain) with its context. It has no known antigen specificity. One base away there is no much larger clone; base qualities are not given. V loses 5 bases, J loses 0 bases, and the germline ends lie 7 bases apart. The CDR3 runs 13 residues from the cysteine to the phenylalanine. Just CDR3 DNA is preserved here, 39 bases in frame from base 1. Per the germline V gene, SGHAT is the CDR1 and FQNNGV is the CDR2. This sample is drawn from a study of B cell selection in AIRE deficiency (dated by TCRdb to 2018 to 2020). Background on the whole study: Researchers compared TCRbeta repertoires of sorted blood CD4+ conventional T cells and regulatory T cells in AIRE-deficient patients with those in healthy controls. The TCR-sequenced cohort comprised roughly 5 AIRE-deficient APECED patients and roughly 5 healthy control donors.

Findings and caveats that apply to the study as a whole: In AIRE-deficient patients, Tconv and Treg cells had TCRBV gene usage, CDR3 length and TCR diversity comparable to those in healthy donors. Roughly 31% of the Treg TCRbeta sequences shared among healthy donors were found in patient Tconv cells, which suggests that Treg-biased clones were diverted into the Tconv compartment. Only TCRbeta chains were sequenced, and about 40% of the Treg sequences shared among healthy donors were also detected in healthy Tconv cells, possibly owing to differing TCRalpha chains. CDR3s were shorter in shared Treg sequences, reflecting a bias toward rearrangements that have few non-templated nucleotide insertions. Among several thousand shared Treg TCRbeta sequences, approximately 34% were shared exclusively by healthy donors and about 9.3% exclusively by patients, which suggests that Treg selection is less efficient in the absence of AIRE.

CD4+CD127+ cells were sorted as the conventional CD4 T cell population. The control samples were obtained from healthy donors who were not related to the patients. Sorting of Tconv and Treg cells intended for TCRbeta sequencing was performed on a FACSAria flow cytometer. Sorted cells were collected into 5-ml round-bottom polystyrene tubes, and dry cell pellets were frozen at -80°C before sequencing. The immunoSEQ platform was used for TCRbeta chain sequencing. Concerning the study's data processing: Pooled conventional T cell repertoires yielded 100,000 to 110,000 distinct in-frame TCRbeta sequences from patients and about 1.3x10^5 from healthy donors. Treg TCRbeta sequences found in two or more individuals were classed as public, and these public Treg TCRbeta sequences were then looked for in Tconv repertoires. Group differences were tested with Mann-Whitney U tests and Bonferroni-Dunn correction in GraphPad Prism 7.03. TCRdb re-hosts the immuneACCESS table, in-frame sequences only. Its copies lack some clones; in the studies checked, an unresolved V gene accounts for under half of them, and the cause for the rest is not known. Clone size and the V and J calls come from that table; the DNA yielded D and trimming. The sample records some 25,000 clones, approximately 96% of which are singletons. Under 0.2% of the sample is in the top ten clones.

The chain uses TRBV11-2 and TRBJ1-1, with no D gene named confidently. Specimen: CD4+CD127+ conventional T cells sorted from PBMCs. This TCR came from a human donor in good health. DNA sequence: TGTGCCAGCAGCCCCGCCCTGAACACTGAAGCTTTCTTT. This is translated as CASSPALNTEAFF.